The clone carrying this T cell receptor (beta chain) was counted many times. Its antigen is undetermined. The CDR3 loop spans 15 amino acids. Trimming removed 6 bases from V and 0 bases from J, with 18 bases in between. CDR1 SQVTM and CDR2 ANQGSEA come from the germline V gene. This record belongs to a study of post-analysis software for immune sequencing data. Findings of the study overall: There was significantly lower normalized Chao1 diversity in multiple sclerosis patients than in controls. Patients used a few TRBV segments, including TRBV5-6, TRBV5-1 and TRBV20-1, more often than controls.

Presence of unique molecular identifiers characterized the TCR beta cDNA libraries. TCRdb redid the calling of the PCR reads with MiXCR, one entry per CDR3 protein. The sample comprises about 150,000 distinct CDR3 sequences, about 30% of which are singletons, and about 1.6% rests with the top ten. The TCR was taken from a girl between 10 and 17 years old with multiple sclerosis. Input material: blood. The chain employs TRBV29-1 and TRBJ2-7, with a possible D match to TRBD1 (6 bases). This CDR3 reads CSVDPDRTYSYEQYF. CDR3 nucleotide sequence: TGCAGCGTCGATCCTGACAGGACCTACTCCTACGAGCAGTACTTC.